Following are 16 T cell receptor beta chains from one sample sequenced in a study of blood T cell repertoires in COVID-19. Profiling relied on immunoSEQ multiplex PCR, and the TCRdb table lists in-frame clones only, not all of them. The top ten clones hold around 3.2% of a sample with around 270,000 clones, about 87% of them seen once. The specimen sequenced was PBMCs or T cells enriched from blood (not recorded which). These receptors were taken from a woman aged 40 to 49 who had been exposed to COVID-19.

V is TRBV27 and J is TRBJ2-7, with D possibly being TRBD2 (6 bases). This CDR3 has 13 amino acids. The germline V gene has CDR1 MNHEY and CDR2 SMNVEV (reference sequence). V was shortened by 3 bases and J by 1 base, with 7 bases between the two germline ends. CDR3 protein: CASSLGGSYEQYF. CDR3 in DNA: TGTGCCAGCAGTTTGGGGGGTTCCTACGAGCAGTACTTC.

The rearrangement joins TRBV20-1 to TRBJ2-2, with no clear D. The CDR3 totals 11 residues. Trimming cost V 3 bases and J 6 bases, with 5 bases left between them. Germline CDR1 and CDR2: DFQATT and SNEGSKA (reference sequence). The DNA of the CDR3 is TGCAGTGCTAGTGGGCCCGGGGAGCTGTTTTTT. Protein: CSASGPGELFF.

This clone was seen just once. The chain uses TRBV18 and TRBJ1-3; 7 positions match TRBD1. This CDR3 comprises 15 residues. V shed 0 bases, J shed 2 bases, and the junction held 1 base outside the gene matches. Germline CDR1 KGHSH, CDR2 LQKENI. The CDR3 DNA reads TGTGCCAGCTCACCACCAGACAGGGCTGGAAACACCATATATTTT. It encodes CASSPPDRAGNTIYF.

J is TRBJ2-3 and V is TRBV10-3; TRBD1 matches at 9 bases. The CDR3 loop spans 14 amino acids. CDR1 and CDR2 (germline): ENHRY, SYGVKD. After removal of 6 bases from V and 6 bases from J, the junction contained 7 bases not matched to a gene. CDR3 sequence reads: CAIRDTGGADTQYF. DNA for the CDR3: TGTGCCATCAGAGATACAGGGGGCGCCGATACGCAGTATTTT.

CDR3 nucleotide sequence: TGTGCCAGCAGCGTAGAGGGGACAGGGGTTTCACCCCTCCACTTT. Protein product: CASSVEGTGVSPLHF. The gene calls are TRBV9 and TRBJ1-6, with 10 bases that match TRBD1. Unmatched junction bases numbered 3, after V lost 0 bases and J lost 9 bases. Germline V gives CDR1 SGDLS, CDR2 YYNGEE. The length of the CDR3 is 15 residues.

The CDR3, as DNA: TGTGCCAGCAGCCAAGTAACCAGTCCCCAAGAGACCCAGTACTTC. Translation: CASSQVTSPQETQYF. The chain is built from TRBV16 and TRBJ2-5; D not resolved. V lost 2 bases to trimming and J lost 1 base, with 11 bases between them. This CDR3 has 15 amino acids. Germline CDR1 KGHSY, CDR2 FQNENV.

This chain connects TRBV27 to TRBJ2-1, with a weak D call TRBD1 (6 bases). The CDR3 totals 13 residues. The germline V gene has CDR1 MNHEY and CDR2 SMNVEV (reference sequence). The V and J ends lost 5 bases and 10 bases respectively, with 15 bases between them. CDR3 DNA: TGTGCCAGCAGTCGACGAGGGACATCCGAGCAGTTCTTC. Translating it yields CASSRRGTSEQFF.

The chain carries TRBV4-1 and TRBJ1-6; 9 bases are a match to TRBD1. Unmatched junction bases numbered 7, after V lost 3 bases and J lost 4 bases. This CDR3 has 17 amino acids. Looked up from germline, CDR1 is MGHRA and CDR2 is YSYEKL. The CDR3 region is CASSHVTGGAYNSPLHF. CDR3 DNA sequence: TGCGCCAGCAGCCACGTAACAGGGGGCGCTTATAATTCACCCCTCCACTTT.

The V and J genes are TRBV19 and TRBJ2-3, with 9 positions matching TRBD2. The CDR3 covers 17 residues. With 0 bases clipped from V and 1 base from J, the junction kept 5 bases outside the gene matches. In germline, CDR1 is LNHDA, CDR2 SQIVND (reference sequence). The CDR3 loop is CASSIEGGGGRTDTQYF. DNA for the CDR3: TGTGCCAGTAGTATAGAAGGCGGGGGGGGCCGCACAGATACGCAGTATTTT. The full variable domain, rest sourced from reference TRBV19 and TRBJ2-3, is DGGITQSPKYLFRKEGQNVTLSCEQNLNHDAMYWYRQDPGQGLRLIYYSQIVNDFQKGDIAEGYSVSREKKESFPLTVTSAQKNPTAFYLCASSIEGGGGRTDTQYFGPGTRLTVL.

The V and J genes are TRBV19 and TRBJ1-2; D may be TRBD1 (5 bases). The CDR3 totals 15 residues. The germline CDR1 and CDR2 sequences are LNHDA and SQIVND (reference sequence). Trimming stripped 0 bases from V and 3 bases from J, with 11 bases between. In DNA, the CDR3 is TGTGCCAGTAGTATAGAAGGGGCGGCTCACTATGGCTACACCTTC. Amino acids: CASSIEGAAHYGYTF. Looking up the rest from reference TRBV19 and TRBJ1-2 gives the full variable domain: DGGITQSPKYLFRKEGQNVTLSCEQNLNHDAMYWYRQDPGQGLRLIYYSQIVNDFQKGDIAEGYSVSREKKESFPLTVTSAQKNPTAFYLCASSIEGAAHYGYTFGSGTRLTVV.

The CDR3 here is CASSIGQGARRITGNTIYF. In DNA, the CDR3 is TGTGCCAGTAGTATAGGCCAGGGGGCGCGCAGGATAACCGGAAACACCATATATTTT. The genes are TRBV19 and TRBJ1-3; TRBD1 matches 8 bases. The V segment lost 1 base and the J segment 4 bases; nucleotides outside the gene matches: 15. CDR1 and CDR2 from the germline V gene are LNHDA and SQIVND (reference sequence). The CDR3 extends over 19 amino acids.

J is TRBJ1-5 and V is TRBV19, with TRBD1 as a possible D gene (6 bases). There are 16 residues in the CDR3. Trimming shortened V by 7 bases and J by 1 base, and 17 bases separated the two germline ends. From germline, CDR1 is LNHDA and CDR2 SQIVND (reference sequence). CDR3: CASKTGLRRSNQPQHF. For the CDR3, the DNA is TGTGCCAGTAAGACAGGTCTCAGAAGGAGCAATCAGCCCCAGCATTTT.

The chain couples TRBV6-5 to TRBJ2-3; TRBD2 might be the D (5 bases). CDR1 is MNHEY, CDR2 SVGAGI, per germline. The CDR3 consists of 14 residues. Trimming removed 5 bases at V and 6 bases at J, with 15 bases between. CDR3 sequence (DNA): TGTGCCAGCAGTCCGGGGTTGAGAATTGATACGCAGTATTTT. This codes for CASSPGLRIDTQYF.

The chain is built from TRBV7-8 and TRBJ2-2; D uncertain. The CDR3 extends over 12 amino acids. From germline, CDR1 is SGHVS and CDR2 FQNEAQ. Trimming cost V 5 bases and J 5 bases, with 6 bases left between them. Here the CDR3 DNA reads TGTGCCAGCAGCACAAATACCGGGGAGCTGTTTTTT. It codes for CASSTNTGELFF.

The genes are TRBV18 and TRBJ1-1; D gene ambiguous. Trimming shortened V by 2 bases and J by 3 bases, and 10 bases separated the two germline ends. This CDR3 region has 14 residues. Germline values: CDR1 KGHSH, CDR2 LQKENI. The CDR3 nucleotides read TGTGCCAGCTCACCAGGAGCGGAACACACTGAAGCTTTCTTT. It is translated as CASSPGAEHTEAFF.

The CDR3 is CATSDFDEADTQYF. CDR3 coding DNA: TGTGCCACCAGTGATTTTGACGAGGCAGATACGCAGTATTTT. This chain links TRBV24-1 with TRBJ2-3; D remains unclear. Germline V gene lookup returns CDR1 KGHDR and CDR2 SFDVKD. The CDR3 is 14 residues long. Trimming shortened V by 1 base and J by 4 bases, and 8 bases separated the two germline ends.